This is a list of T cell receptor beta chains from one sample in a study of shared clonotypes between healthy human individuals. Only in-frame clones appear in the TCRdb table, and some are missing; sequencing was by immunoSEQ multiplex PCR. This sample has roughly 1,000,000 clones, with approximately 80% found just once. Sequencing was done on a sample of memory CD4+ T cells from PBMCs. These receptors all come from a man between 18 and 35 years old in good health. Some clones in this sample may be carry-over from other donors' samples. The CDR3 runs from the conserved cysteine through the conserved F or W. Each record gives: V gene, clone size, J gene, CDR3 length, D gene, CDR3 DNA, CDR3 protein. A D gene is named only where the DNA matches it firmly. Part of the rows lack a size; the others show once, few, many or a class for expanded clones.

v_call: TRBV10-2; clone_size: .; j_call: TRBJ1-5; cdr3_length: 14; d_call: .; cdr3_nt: TGCGCCAGCAGTGTAGGGAAATCCAATCAGCCCCAGCATTTT; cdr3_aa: CASSVGKSNQPQHF
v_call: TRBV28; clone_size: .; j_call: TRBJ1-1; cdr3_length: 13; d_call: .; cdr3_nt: TGTGCCAGCAGTTTAAAGGGGTACACTGAAGCTTTCTTT; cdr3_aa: CASSLKGYTEAFF
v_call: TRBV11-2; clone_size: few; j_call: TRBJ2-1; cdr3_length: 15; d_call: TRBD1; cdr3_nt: TGTGCCAGCAGCGACCGGGACAGGGGTTTCAATGAGCAGTTCTTC; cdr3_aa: CASSDRDRGFNEQFF
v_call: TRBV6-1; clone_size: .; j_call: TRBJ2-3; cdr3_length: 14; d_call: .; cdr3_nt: TGTGCCAGCACAAGGGACTGGGATACAGATACGCAGTATTTT; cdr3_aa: CASTRDWDTDTQYF
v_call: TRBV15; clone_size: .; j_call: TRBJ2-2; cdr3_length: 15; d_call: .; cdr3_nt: TGTGCCACCAGCAGAGATGCCAGGGCATCTGGGGAGCTGTTTTTT; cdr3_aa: CATSRDARASGELFF
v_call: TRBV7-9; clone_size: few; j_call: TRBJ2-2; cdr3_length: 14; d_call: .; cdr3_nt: TGTGCCAGCAAAGAGGGATCTTTGACCGGGGAGCTGTTTTTT; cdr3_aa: CASKEGSLTGELFF
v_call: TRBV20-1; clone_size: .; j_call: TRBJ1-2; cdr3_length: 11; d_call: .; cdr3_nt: TGCAGCGTAGGGGGGACTCATGGCTACACCTTC; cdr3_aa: CSVGGTHGYTF
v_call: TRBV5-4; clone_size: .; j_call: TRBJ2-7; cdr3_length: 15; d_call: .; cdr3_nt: TGTGCCAGCAGCGTCGAACGGGCTAGAGTTCCCGAGCAGTACTTC; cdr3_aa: CASSVERARVPEQYF
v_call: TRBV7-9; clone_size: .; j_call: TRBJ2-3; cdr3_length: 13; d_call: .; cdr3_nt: TGTGCCCCTCAGAAGGTTCTCACAGATACGCAGTATTTT; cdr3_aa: CAPQKVLTDTQYF
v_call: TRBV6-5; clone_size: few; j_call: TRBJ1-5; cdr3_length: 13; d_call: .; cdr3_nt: TGTGCCAGCAGTTACAGGGCGGATCAGCCCCAGCATTTT; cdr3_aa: CASSYRADQPQHF
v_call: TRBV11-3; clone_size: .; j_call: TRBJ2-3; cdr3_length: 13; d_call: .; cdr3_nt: TGTGCCAGCAGCTTCGGGGCGGGAGATACGCAGTATTTT; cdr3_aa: CASSFGAGDTQYF
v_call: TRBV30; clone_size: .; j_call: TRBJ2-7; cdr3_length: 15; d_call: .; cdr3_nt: TGTGCCTGGAGTTCTACTTTCCTCAGCTCCTACGAGCAGTACTTC; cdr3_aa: CAWSSTFLSSYEQYF
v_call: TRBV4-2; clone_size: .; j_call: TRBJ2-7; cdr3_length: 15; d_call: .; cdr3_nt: TGTGCCAGCAGCCAAGATGTCGGCCTGCTCTACGAGCAGTACTTC; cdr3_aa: CASSQDVGLLYEQYF
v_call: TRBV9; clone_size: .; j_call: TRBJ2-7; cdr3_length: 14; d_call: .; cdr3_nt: TGTGCCAGCAGCTCCTCCCCCTCTTCCTACGAGCAGTACTTC; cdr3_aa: CASSSSPSSYEQYF
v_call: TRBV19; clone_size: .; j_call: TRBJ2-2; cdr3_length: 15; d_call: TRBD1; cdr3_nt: TGTGCCAGTAGATTAGGGACAGGGGACACCGGGGAGCTGTTTTTT; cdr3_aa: CASRLGTGDTGELFF
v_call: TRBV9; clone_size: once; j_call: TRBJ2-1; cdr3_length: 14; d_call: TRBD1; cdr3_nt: TGTGCCAGCAGCGCACTGACAGGGGAAAATGAGCAGTTCTTC; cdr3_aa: CASSALTGENEQFF
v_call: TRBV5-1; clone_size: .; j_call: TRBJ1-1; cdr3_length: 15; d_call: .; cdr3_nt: TGCGCCAGCAGCTTGGGTCACGCCGCCGTTAGTGAAGCTTTCTTT; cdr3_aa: CASSLGHAAVSEAFF
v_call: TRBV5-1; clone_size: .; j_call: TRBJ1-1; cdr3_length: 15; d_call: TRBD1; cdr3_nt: TGCGCCAGCAGCAACCCAACAGGGGGTTTCACTGAAGCTTTCTTT; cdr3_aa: CASSNPTGGFTEAFF
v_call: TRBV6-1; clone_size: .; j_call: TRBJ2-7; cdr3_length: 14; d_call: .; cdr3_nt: TGTGCCAGCAGTGAAGCTGGCAGGGCCTACGAGCAGTACTTC; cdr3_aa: CASSEAGRAYEQYF
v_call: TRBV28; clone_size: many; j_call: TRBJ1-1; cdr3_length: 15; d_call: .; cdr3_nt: TGTGCCAGCAGTTTAGGGCGGGCAGGGTTAACTGAAGCTTTCTTT; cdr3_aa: CASSLGRAGLTEAFF
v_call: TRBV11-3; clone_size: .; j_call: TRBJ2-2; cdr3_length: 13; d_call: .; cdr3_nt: TGTGCCAGCAGCTTATATAGCCACGGGGAGCTGTTTTTT; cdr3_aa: CASSLYSHGELFF
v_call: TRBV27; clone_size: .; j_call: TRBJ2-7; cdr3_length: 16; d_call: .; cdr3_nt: TGTGCCAGCAGCCCCGTGGGGGGAGGGGGGCTTGGCGAGCAGTACTTC; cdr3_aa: CASSPVGGGGLGEQYF
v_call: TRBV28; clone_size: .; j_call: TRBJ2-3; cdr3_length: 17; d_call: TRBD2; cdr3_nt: TGTGCCAGCAGTTTATCCTCACTAGCGGGAGGCCACCATACGCAGTATTTT; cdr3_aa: CASSLSSLAGGHHTQYF
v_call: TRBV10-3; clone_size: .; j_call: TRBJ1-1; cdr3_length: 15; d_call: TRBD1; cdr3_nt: TGTGCCATCAGACCCAGGGAGGGGGCGAACACTGAAGCTTTCTTT; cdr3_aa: CAIRPREGANTEAFF
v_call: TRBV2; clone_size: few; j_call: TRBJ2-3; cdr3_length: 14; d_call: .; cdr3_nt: TGTGCCAGCAAGGGACCCGCGAGCACAGATACGCAGTATTTT; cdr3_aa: CASKGPASTDTQYF
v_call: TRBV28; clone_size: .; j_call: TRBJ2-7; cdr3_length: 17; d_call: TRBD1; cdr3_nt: TGTGCCAGCAGTAGCCGGGACAGGAATCCCCGGGGCTACGAGCAGTACTTC; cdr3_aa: CASSSRDRNPRGYEQYF
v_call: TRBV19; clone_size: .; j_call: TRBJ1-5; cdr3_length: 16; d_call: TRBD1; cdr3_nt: TGTGCCAGTAGTGCCACCGGGACAGGGCGCAATCAGCCCCAGCATTTT; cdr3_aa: CASSATGTGRNQPQHF
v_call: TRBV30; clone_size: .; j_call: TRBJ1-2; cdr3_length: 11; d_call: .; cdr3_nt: TGTGCCTGGAGCCCAGGGGATGGCTACACCTTC; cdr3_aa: CAWSPGDGYTF
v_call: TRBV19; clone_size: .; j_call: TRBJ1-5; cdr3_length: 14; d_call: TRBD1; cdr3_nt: TGTGCCAGTAGCCCCTCGGGACAGGGGTTGCCCCAGCATTTT; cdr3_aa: CASSPSGQGLPQHF
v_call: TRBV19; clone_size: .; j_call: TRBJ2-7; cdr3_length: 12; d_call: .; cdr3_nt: TGTGCCAGTAGTATCCGTGTCGGGGAGCAGTACTTC; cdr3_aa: CASSIRVGEQYF
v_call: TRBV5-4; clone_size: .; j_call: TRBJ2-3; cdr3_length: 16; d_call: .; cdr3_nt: TGTGCCAGCAGCTTGGACCGGACTGGGTTCACAGATACGCAGTATTTT; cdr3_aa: CASSLDRTGFTDTQYF
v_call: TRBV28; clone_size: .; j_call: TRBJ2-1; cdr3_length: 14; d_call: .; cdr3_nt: TGTGCCAGCAGTTCGACCCGGGACCTAAATGAGCAGTTCTTC; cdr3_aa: CASSSTRDLNEQFF
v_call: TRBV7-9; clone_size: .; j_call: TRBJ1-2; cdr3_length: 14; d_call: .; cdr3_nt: TGTGCCAGCAGCCTGCGGACGATGAACTATGGCTACACCTTC; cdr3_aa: CASSLRTMNYGYTF
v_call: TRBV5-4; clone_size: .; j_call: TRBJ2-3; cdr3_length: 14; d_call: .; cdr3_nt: TGTGCCAGCAGCGCCGATGGGGGCGGAGATACGCAGTATTTT; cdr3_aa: CASSADGGGDTQYF
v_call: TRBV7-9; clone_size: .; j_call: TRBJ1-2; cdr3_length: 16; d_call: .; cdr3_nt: TGTGCCAGCAGCTTAGGTTGGTCAGGGGCTAACTATGGCTACACCTTC; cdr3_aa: CASSLGWSGANYGYTF
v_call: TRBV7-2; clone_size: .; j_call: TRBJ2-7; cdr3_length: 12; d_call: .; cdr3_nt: TGTGCCAGCAGCCAACCTCCCCGCGAGCAGTACTTC; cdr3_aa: CASSQPPREQYF
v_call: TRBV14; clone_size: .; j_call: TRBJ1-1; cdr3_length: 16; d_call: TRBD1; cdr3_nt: TGTGCCAGCTCACCCACCGAGGGGGCTTGGGGCACTGAAGCTTTCTTT; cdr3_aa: CASSPTEGAWGTEAFF
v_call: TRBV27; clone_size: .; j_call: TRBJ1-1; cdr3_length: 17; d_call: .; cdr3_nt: TGTGCCAGCAGTTTGGTAGGGTGGCCCCCTAGGAGCACTGAAGCTTTCTTT; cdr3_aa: CASSLVGWPPRSTEAFF
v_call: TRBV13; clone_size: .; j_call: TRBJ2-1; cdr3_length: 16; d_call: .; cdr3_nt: TGTGCCAGCAGCTTAGGCTCCGAAACAATAAACAATGAGCAGTTCTTC; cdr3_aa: CASSLGSETINNEQFF
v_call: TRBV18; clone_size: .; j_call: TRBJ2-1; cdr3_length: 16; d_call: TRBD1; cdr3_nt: TGTGCCAGCTCACCCCGGGACAGGGGCTTATGGAATGAGCAGTTCTTC; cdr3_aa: CASSPRDRGLWNEQFF
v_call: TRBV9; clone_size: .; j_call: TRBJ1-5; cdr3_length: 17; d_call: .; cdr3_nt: TGTGCCAGCAGCGTGAGGGAGCCGGGACTGGGGTATCAGCCCCAGCATTTT; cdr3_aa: CASSVREPGLGYQPQHF
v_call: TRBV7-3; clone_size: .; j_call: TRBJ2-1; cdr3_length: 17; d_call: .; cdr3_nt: TGTGCCAGCAGCGTCCACCTCAGGGCCAGCTCCTACAATGAGCAGTTCTTC; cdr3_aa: CASSVHLRASSYNEQFF
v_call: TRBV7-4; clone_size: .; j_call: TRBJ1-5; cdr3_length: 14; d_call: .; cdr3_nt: TGTGCCAGCAGCCTAATTGCGCGTTATCAGCCCCAGCATTTT; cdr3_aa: CASSLIARYQPQHF